Listed here are 26 T cell receptor beta chains from one sample, sequenced in a study of T cells in Graves' hyperthyroidism and ophthalmopathy. There were TCR beta CDR3 regions amplified from RNA transcripts. First-round RT-PCR of the TCR CDR3 relied on the HTBI primer set. Each CDR3 protein is one row after TCRdb ran MiXCR on the multiplex PCR reads. The data show 660,000 or so distinct CDR3 sequences, 45% seen once. The sequenced sample consisted of peripheral blood or thyroid tissue (not recorded which). The receptors here all came from an adult man with Graves' disease, either hyperthyroidism or ophthalmopathy (not recorded which).

As for this clonotype: It may be a read error: a sequence one base away is much more abundant. The chain couples TRBV7-6 to TRBJ2-5, with TRBD2 identical over 8 bases. Germline assignment: CDR1 SGHVS and CDR2 FNYEAQ. Germline trimming cut 1 base from V and 4 bases from J; bases unmatched to any gene: 8. The CDR3 sequence is 16 residues long. The CDR3 nucleotides read TGTGCCAGCAGCTTAGAGTCCCTGCGGGGGGTAGAGACCCAGTACTTC. Translation gives CASSLESLRGVETQYF. Filled out from reference TRBV7-6 and TRBJ2-5, the complete variable domain reads GAGVSQSPRYKVTKRGQDVALRCDPISGHVSLYWYRQALGQGPEFLTYFNYEAQQDKSGLPNDRFSAERPEGSISTLTIQRTEQRDSAMYRCASSLESLRGVETQYFGPGTRLLVL.

CDR3 sequence: CSLDRGYNQPQHF. CDR3 nucleotides: TGCAGCTTGGACAGGGGCTACAATCAGCCCCAGCATTTT. V usage is TRBV29-1 and J usage is TRBJ1-5; 9 bases are shared with TRBD1. Germline CDR1 SQVTM, CDR2 ANQGSEA. The length of the CDR3 is 13 residues. Losses at the gene ends were 8 bases for V and 3 bases for J; bases not matched to a gene: 5.

This clonotype has a count of ten or more. The CDR3 reads CASSVGQGLSNQPQHF. Written as DNA, the CDR3 is TGTGCCAGCAGCGTGGGGCAGGGCCTCAGCAATCAGCCCCAGCATTTT. This chain uses TRBV7-9 with TRBJ1-5, with TRBD1 as a possible D gene (5 bases). Trimming shortened V by 5 bases and J by 1 base, and 15 bases separated the two germline ends. The CDR3 has 16 residues. In germline, CDR1 is SEHNR, CDR2 FQNEAQ (reference sequence).

In the case of this clonotype: A read error may be the cause here, since a much bigger clone is one base away. This chain uses TRBV29-1 with TRBJ2-5, with TRBD2 as a possible D gene (5 bases). Germline V gene sequence: CDR1 SQVTM, CDR2 ANQGSEA. V was cut by 6 bases and J by 5 bases, with 13 bases left in between. The CDR3 is 12 residues long. The CDR3 nucleotides are TGCAGCGTGAGGAGGATGGGGGAGACCCAGTACTTC. Protein: CSVRRMGETQYF.

This rearrangement joins TRBV7-3 to TRBJ1-2; D uncertain. V shed 5 bases and J shed 6 bases, with 13 bases lying between them. The germline CDR1 and CDR2 sequences are SGHTA and FQGTGA. The CDR3 extends over 13 amino acids. CDR3 region: CASSQPARHGYTF. In nucleotides, the CDR3 is TGTGCCAGCAGCCAACCTGCCAGACATGGCTACACCTTC.

This sequence joins TRBV2 and TRBJ1-5; D unclear. Germline V CDR1 and CDR2: SNHLY, FYNNEI. The CDR3 has 14 residues. V lost 6 bases to trimming and J lost 1 base, with 10 bases between them. CDR3 residues: CASRPGISNQPQHF. CDR3 DNA sequence: TGTGCCAGCAGGCCCGGGATAAGCAATCAGCCCCAGCATTTT.

The CDR3 DNA reads TGTGCCAGCAGTTCCGGGATCGCCTATGGCTACACCTTC. Translated: CASSSGIAYGYTF. The V and J genes are TRBV7-2 and TRBJ1-2; D unclear. Trimming took off 6 bases at V and 4 bases at J, with 12 bases between the two ends. The CDR3 extends over 13 amino acids. CDR1 is SGHTA and CDR2 is FQGNSA in the germline V gene.

This rearrangement joins TRBV24-1 to TRBJ1-4; TRBD1 is a possible D gene (6 bases). Germline CDR1 KGHDR, CDR2 SFDVKD. V lost 2 bases and J 8 bases, leaving 17 bases between the germline ends. The CDR3 spans 16 residues. For the CDR3, the DNA is TGTGCCACCAGTGATTCCCCTGACAGGAGAAGCGAAAAACTGTTTTTT. It encodes CATSDSPDRRSEKLFF.

This clonotype was counted many times. Germline is not matched at one junction end, which may reflect a read error. This chain links TRBV6-6 with TRBJ1-2; 8 bases are shared with TRBD1. The CDR3 covers 11 residues. Per the germline V gene, CDR1 is MNHNY and CDR2 is SVGAGI (reference sequence). This chain's CDR3 is CASSGTGALSF. The CDR3 nucleotides read TGTGCCAGCAGTGGGACAGGAGCCCTATCCTTC.

This clonotype was recorded at least ten times. The gene calls are TRBV24-1 and TRBJ1-5; no clear D gene. CDR3 length: 14 amino acids. The germline V gene encodes CDR1 KGHDR and CDR2 SFDVKD. The germline V and J ends were trimmed by 4 bases and 4 bases, with 10 bases remaining between them. The CDR3 reads CATSDYGRNQPQHF. DNA of the CDR3: TGTGCCACCAGTGACTATGGACGGAATCAGCCCCAGCATTTT.

The chain employs TRBV5-6 and TRBJ2-5; 8 bases align to TRBD1. With V trimmed by 2 bases and J by 4 bases, 13 bases remained unmatched. The CDR3 extends over 17 amino acids. Germline CDR1 SGHDT, CDR2 YYEEEE. Here the CDR3 reads CASSLDVAPTGVETQYF. CDR3 coding DNA: TGTGCCAGCAGCTTAGACGTGGCCCCGACAGGGGTAGAGACCCAGTACTTC.

The table lists this clonotype with many counts. The J gene is TRBJ1-3, the V gene TRBV10-3; D is perhaps TRBD1 (6 bases). Trimming shortened V by 10 bases and J by 3 bases, and 19 bases separated the two germline ends. CDR1 ENHRY and CDR2 SYGVKD come from the germline V gene. The CDR3 totals 15 residues. The CDR3 coding sequence is TGTGCCACCTACGAAGGGGGATGGAGTGGAAACACCATATATTTT. This sequence encodes CATYEGGWSGNTIYF.

Of note for this clonotype: A read error is possible here, since a much larger clone lies one base away. This chain joins TRBV10-3 and TRBJ1-5, with D hard to call. Germline loops: CDR1 ENHRY, CDR2 SYGVKD. V shed 7 bases and J shed 5 bases, with 0 bases lying between them. This CDR3 contains 9 residues. The CDR3 sequence: CAINQPQHF. For the CDR3, the DNA is TGTGCCATCAATCAGCCCCAGCATTTT.

The J gene is TRBJ2-2, the V gene TRBV7-9; D not certain. The CDR3 spans 11 residues. V was trimmed by 5 bases and J by 7 bases, leaving 5 bases between them. CDR1 is SEHNR and CDR2 is FQNEAQ in the germline V gene (reference sequence). CDR3 sequence: CASSPDGELFF. In DNA, the CDR3 is TGTGCCAGCAGCCCGGACGGGGAGCTGTTTTTT.

This clonotype was picked up a small number of times. Given a far larger clone just one base away, this is likely a sequencing read error. The chain joins TRBV7-3 to TRBJ1-1; D is perhaps TRBD1 (6 bases). The CDR3 is 13 residues long. Trimming removed 3 bases at V and 3 bases at J, with 8 bases between. Germline assignment: CDR1 SGHTA and CDR2 FQGTGA. CDR3 sequence (DNA): TGTGCCAGCAGCTTTGGGGGGCACACTGAAGCTTTCTTT. The encoded protein is CASSFGGHTEAFF.

As for this clonotype: A read error may be the cause here, since a much bigger clone is one base away. V and J are TRBV7-2 and TRBJ2-5; TRBD2 agrees at 7 bases. With V trimmed by 5 bases and J by 9 bases, 12 bases remained unmatched. Germline V gene lookup returns CDR1 SGHTA and CDR2 FQGNSA. The length of the CDR3 is 14 residues. This CDR3 is CASSPRLAREAQYF. The CDR3, as DNA: TGTGCCAGCAGCCCACGACTAGCACGGGAGGCCCAGTACTTC.

In this sample, this clonotype turned up many times. V gene TRBV24-1 combines with J gene TRBJ1-1, with 8 bases aligning to TRBD1. The CDR3 totals 15 residues. V shed 5 bases and J 3 bases; nucleotides not matched to a gene: 7. Per the germline V gene, CDR1 is KGHDR and CDR2 is SFDVKD. CDR3 protein: CATSASDRDDTEAFF. Here the CDR3 DNA reads TGTGCCACCAGTGCCTCGGACAGGGACGACACTGAAGCTTTCTTT.

This chain links TRBV7-2 with TRBJ2-5, with 9 bases lining up with TRBD2. J gave up 6 bases and V 1 base, and 9 bases lay outside the gene matches. CDR3 size: 16 residues. The V gene's germline CDR1 is SGHTA and CDR2 FQGNSA. The CDR3, as DNA: TGTGCCAGCAGCTTAGATGGCGGGAGGGCCCGGAAGACCCAGTACTTC. It yields the protein CASSLDGGRARKTQYF.

J is TRBJ2-7 and V is TRBV7-9, with D possibly being TRBD1 or TRBD2 (5 bases each). This CDR3 spans 15 amino acids. Germline loops: CDR1 SEHNR, CDR2 FQNEAQ (reference sequence). Trimming shortened V by 5 bases and J by 2 bases, and 16 bases separated the two germline ends. The CDR3 is CASSVTDGATYEQYF. For the CDR3, the DNA is TGTGCCAGCAGCGTGACAGACGGGGCTACCTACGAGCAGTACTTC.

The rearrangement uses TRBV12-3 or TRBV12-4 and TRBJ1-3, with D maybe TRBD1 (6 bases). The CDR3 is 12 residues long. With 6 bases removed from V and 8 bases from J, the gap between germline ends came to 11 bases. CDR3 nucleotides: TGTGCCAGCAGGGAACAGGGATACACCATATATTTT. Protein sequence: CASREQGYTIYF.

The chain couples TRBV20-1 to TRBJ1-4; TRBD1 might be the D (5 bases). CDR1 is DFQATT, CDR2 SNEGSKA, per germline (reference sequence). Deletions cut 3 bases from V and 7 bases from J, with 12 bases between. The CDR3 is 13 amino acids. The CDR3 bases are TGCAGTGCTAGGGGACGACAGCCTGAAAAACTGTTTTTT. This sequence encodes CSARGRQPEKLFF.

V usage is TRBV19 and J usage is TRBJ1-2; D is unclear. Germline V CDR1 and CDR2: LNHDA, SQIVND (reference sequence). The CDR3 is 12 amino acids. V was pared by 6 bases and J by 6 bases, with 11 bases between. The CDR3 DNA sequence: TGTGCCAGTAGGTGGGGTTCTGATGGCTACACCTTC. Its protein is CASRWGSDGYTF. The entire variable domain, with the rest obtained from reference TRBV19 and TRBJ1-2, is as follows: DGGITQSPKYLFRKEGQNVTLSCEQNLNHDAMYWYRQDPGQGLRLIYYSQIVNDFQKGDIAEGYSVSREKKESFPLTVTSAQKNPTAFYLCASRWGSDGYTFGSGTRLTVV.

This clonotype was seen ten or more times. This sequence joins TRBV5-1 and TRBJ1-1; D uncertain. V was clipped by 4 bases and J by 4 bases, with 14 bases between them. The CDR3 contains 14 residues. Germline V gene data show CDR1 as SGHRS and CDR2 as YFSETQ. This CDR3 is CASSRQGSGTEAFF. DNA of the CDR3: TGCGCCAGCAGCAGGCAAGGCTCTGGCACTGAAGCTTTCTTT.

V is TRBV12-3 or TRBV12-4 and J is TRBJ2-7; D not certain. Trimming removed 6 bases at V and 6 bases at J, with 12 bases between. CDR3 size: 12 residues. The CDR3 DNA reads as TGTGCCAGCAGCATTAGCCTCTCCGAGCAGTACTTC. This gives the protein CASSISLSEQYF.

The chain employs TRBV2 and TRBJ1-1; tentative D call: TRBD1 (5 bases). The CDR3 sequence is 14 residues long. Per germline, CDR1 SNHLY and CDR2 FYNNEI. V was clipped by 5 bases and J by 5 bases, with 15 bases between them. The CDR3 is CASSQAGGGTEAFF. CDR3 DNA sequence: TGTGCCAGCAGTCAGGCCGGGGGAGGGACTGAAGCTTTCTTT. Full variable domain (rest looked up from reference TRBV2 and TRBJ1-1): EPEVTQTPSHQVTQMGQEVILRCVPISNHLYFYWYRQILGQKVEFLVSFYNNEISEKSEIFDDQFSVERPDGSNFTLKIRSTKLEDSAMYFCASSQAGGGTEAFFGQGTRLTVV.

The chain carries TRBV12-5 and TRBJ1-1; D is unresolved. The CDR3 length is 11 residues. Trimming left V 3 bases short and J 4 bases short, with 3 bases between. Germline V lookup: CDR1 LGHNT, CDR2 FRNRAP. CDR3 bases: TGTGCTAGTGGTTTAGCCACTGAAGCTTTCTTT. Its protein is CASGLATEAFF.